The 5 T cell receptor beta chains below were found in one sample sequenced in a study of shared T cell receptors in the human thymus. Profiling relied on immunoSEQ multiplex PCR, and the TCRdb table lists in-frame clones only, not all of them. The table lists about 660,000 clones, about 90% of them singletons. The data also belong to a second study, concerning human thymus T cells.

Sequenced material: thymocytes. Every receptor here comes from a boy under three years old with a congenital heart defect.

As for this clone: Other DNA sequences in the same sample also yield this CDR3. J is TRBJ1-5 and V is TRBV7-8, with TRBD1 as a possible D gene (5 bases). Trimming stripped 1 base from V and 5 bases from J, with 6 bases between. The germline V gene has CDR1 SGHVS and CDR2 FQNEAQ. The CDR3 runs to 13 residues. The CDR3 nucleotides are TGTGCCAGCAGCTTAGGGGGCGATCAGCCCCAGCATTTT. The encoded protein is CASSLGGDQPQHF.

The J gene is TRBJ2-1, the V gene TRBV29-1; 7 positions match TRBD1. The germline CDR1 and CDR2 sequences are SQVTM and ANQGSEA. Trimming removed 1 base from V and 8 bases from J; junction bases left unmatched: 20. This CDR3 is 18 amino acids long. CDR3 bases: TGCAGCGTTGAAGGTCGAGACAGGGCCCCCTGGTCATTTGATGAGCAGTTCTTC. Translation: CSVEGRDRAPWSFDEQFF.

The gene calls are TRBV12-5 and TRBJ2-5, with D uncertain. Trimming pared 7 bases from V and 9 bases from J, leaving 18 bases between. Germline V lookup: CDR1 LGHNT, CDR2 FRNRAP. The CDR3 spans 13 residues. The CDR3, as DNA: TGTGCTAGTGCCATCTCACTAAATCGGCCCCAGTACTTC. It specifies CASAISLNRPQYF.

The CDR3 nucleotides read TGCAGCGTTGTTCCCTCACAGGGGGCATGGGATGGCTACACCTTC. Amino acid sequence: CSVVPSQGAWDGYTF. The rearrangement joins TRBV29-1 to TRBJ1-2; 9 positions agree with TRBD1. Trimming cost V 4 bases and J 6 bases; bases outside gene matches: 12. The CDR3 is made up of 15 amino acids. The germline gives CDR1 SQVTM, CDR2 ANQGSEA.

This chain joins TRBV9 and TRBJ1-1; tentative D call: TRBD1 (5 bases). V lost 3 bases and J 0 bases, leaving 15 bases between the germline ends. Germline CDR1 is SGDLS and CDR2 is YYNGEE. The CDR3 extends over 16 amino acids. The CDR3 DNA sequence: TGTGCCAGCAGCGAAGGAGATACAGGAGTGAACACTGAAGCTTTCTTT. This sequence encodes CASSEGDTGVNTEAFF.